The 5 T cell receptor beta chains below were found in one sample sequenced in a study of CD8 T cells in ankylosing spondylitis. One entry per CDR3 protein, called by TCRdb with MiXCR from the 5' RACE reads. The table lists about 130,000 distinct CDR3 sequences, roughly 7.3% of them singletons. Sequences were obtained from blood, either unsorted or a sorted T cell fraction (not recorded which). All receptors derive from a male donor with ankylosing spondylitis or in good health (not recorded which).

This clonotype has a count of ten or more. The chain joins TRBV14 to TRBJ1-3; unclear D gene. Per the germline V gene, CDR1 is SGHDN and CDR2 is FVKESK. V was trimmed by 3 bases and J by 1 base, leaving 4 bases between them. The CDR3 consists of 13 residues. The CDR3 is CASSHPSGNTIYF. In nucleotides, the CDR3 is TGTGCCAGCAGCCACCCGTCTGGAAACACCATATATTTT.

This clonotype has at least ten counts. This chain uses TRBV20-1 with TRBJ1-4; 9 bases are shared with TRBD1. This CDR3 comprises 14 residues. Germline CDR1 reads DFQATT; CDR2 reads SNEGSKA (reference sequence). V lost 3 bases to trimming and J lost 7 bases; unmatched junction nucleotides: 6. The CDR3 sequence: CSASEGQGLEKLFF. CDR3 nucleotide sequence: TGCAGTGCTAGTGAGGGACAGGGTCTTGAAAAACTGTTTTTT.

The sample holds many counts of this clonotype. J is TRBJ2-2 and V is TRBV12-3 or TRBV12-4; D is unresolved. V was clipped by 5 bases and J by 10 bases, with 11 bases between them. The CDR3 loop spans 12 amino acids. For the CDR3, the DNA is TGTGCCAGCAGTCCTGGATTTTTGGAGCTGTTTTTT. It translates to CASSPGFLELFF.

This clonotype was seen repeatedly, ten times or more. The chain has TRBV5-1 and TRBJ2-1, with a weak D call TRBD2 (6 bases). The CDR3 is 16 amino acids. In germline, CDR1 is SGHRS, CDR2 YFSETQ. Deletions cut 1 base from V and 8 bases from J, with 19 bases between. This CDR3 is CASSLSRGSERYEQFF. The CDR3 coding sequence is TGCGCCAGCAGCTTGAGCCGGGGGAGCGAGAGGTATGAGCAGTTCTTC.

The table lists this clonotype with many counts. V gene TRBV20-1 combines with J gene TRBJ2-3, with 7 bases that match TRBD2. In germline, CDR1 is DFQATT, CDR2 SNEGSKA (reference sequence). The CDR3 length is 17 residues. The V and J ends lost 2 bases and 0 bases, in that order; junction bases with no gene match: 11. CDR3 nucleotides: TGCAGTGCTAGATTTAATCCTAGCGGTCCTAGCACAGATACGCAGTATTTT. Translation: CSARFNPSGPSTDTQYF.